This T cell receptor beta chain was recorded in a study of monozygotic twins with cystic fibrosis. Whole-study results and caveats: Median Simpson clonality of 0.0095 suggested naive T cells predominated. V usage most resembled the co-twin in 13 of 16 pairs.

Libraries were prepared by immunoSEQ multiplex PCR; TCRdb keeps only in-frame clonotypes and omits some of them. Of around 14,000 clones listed, 70% to 90% are singletons. V lost 2 bases to trimming and J lost 3 bases; unmatched junction nucleotides: 1. Germline V gene lookup returns CDR1 SGHDT and CDR2 YYEEEE. CDR3 length equals 15 residues. Comments on this clone: Its specificity is not known.

The chain employs TRBV5-6 and TRBJ2-7; 14 bases line up with TRBD2. The receptor comes from a boy aged 5 to 17 with cystic fibrosis. Sequencing was done on a sample of blood. For the CDR3, the DNA is TGTGCCAGCAGCTTCGGACTAGCGGGGGGCTACGAGCAGTACTTC. It specifies CASSFGLAGGYEQYF.